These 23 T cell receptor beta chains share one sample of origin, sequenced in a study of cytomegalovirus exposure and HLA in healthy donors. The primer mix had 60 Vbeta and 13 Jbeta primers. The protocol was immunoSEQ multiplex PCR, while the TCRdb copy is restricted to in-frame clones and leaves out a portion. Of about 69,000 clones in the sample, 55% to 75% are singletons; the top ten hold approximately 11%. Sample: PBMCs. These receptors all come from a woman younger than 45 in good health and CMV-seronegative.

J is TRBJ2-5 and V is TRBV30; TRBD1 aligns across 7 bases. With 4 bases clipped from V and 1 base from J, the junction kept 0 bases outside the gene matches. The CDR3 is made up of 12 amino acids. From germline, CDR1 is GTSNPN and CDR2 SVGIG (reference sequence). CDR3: CAWTGGQETQYF. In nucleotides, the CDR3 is TGTGCCTGGACAGGGGGCCAAGAGACCCAGTACTTC.

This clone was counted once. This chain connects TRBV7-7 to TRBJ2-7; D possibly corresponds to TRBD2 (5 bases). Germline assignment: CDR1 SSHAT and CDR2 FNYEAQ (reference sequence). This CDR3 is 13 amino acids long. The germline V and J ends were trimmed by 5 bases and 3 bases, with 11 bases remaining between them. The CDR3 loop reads CASSPGFNYEQYF. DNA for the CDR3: TGTGCCAGCAGCCCGGGATTCAACTACGAGCAGTACTTC.

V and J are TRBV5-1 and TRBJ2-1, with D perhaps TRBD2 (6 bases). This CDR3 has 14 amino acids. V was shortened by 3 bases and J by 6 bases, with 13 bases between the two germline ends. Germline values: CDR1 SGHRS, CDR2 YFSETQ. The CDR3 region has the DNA TGCGCCAGCAGCTACAGCGGGTCCAGCAATGAGCAGTTCTTC. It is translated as CASSYSGSSNEQFF.

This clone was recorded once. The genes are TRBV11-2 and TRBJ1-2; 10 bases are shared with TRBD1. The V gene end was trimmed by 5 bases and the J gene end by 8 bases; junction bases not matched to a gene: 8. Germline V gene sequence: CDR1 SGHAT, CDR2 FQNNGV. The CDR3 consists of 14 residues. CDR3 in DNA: TGTGCCAGCAGCCCAAGACAGGGGGCGCAAGGCTACACCTTC. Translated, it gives CASSPRQGAQGYTF.

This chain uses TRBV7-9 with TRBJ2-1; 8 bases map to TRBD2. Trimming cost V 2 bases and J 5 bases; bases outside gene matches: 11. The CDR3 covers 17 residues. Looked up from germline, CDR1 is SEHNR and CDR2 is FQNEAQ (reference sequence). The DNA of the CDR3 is TGTGCCAGCAGCTTAAGCAGGATGGCGGGGGGTAACAATGAGCAGTTCTTC. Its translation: CASSLSRMAGGNNEQFF.

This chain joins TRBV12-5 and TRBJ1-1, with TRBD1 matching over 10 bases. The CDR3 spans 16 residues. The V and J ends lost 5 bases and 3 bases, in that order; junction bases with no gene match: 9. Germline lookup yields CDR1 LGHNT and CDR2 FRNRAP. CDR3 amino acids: CASGPGQGVGDTEAFF. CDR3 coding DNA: TGTGCTAGTGGTCCCGGACAGGGGGTCGGTGACACTGAAGCTTTCTTT.

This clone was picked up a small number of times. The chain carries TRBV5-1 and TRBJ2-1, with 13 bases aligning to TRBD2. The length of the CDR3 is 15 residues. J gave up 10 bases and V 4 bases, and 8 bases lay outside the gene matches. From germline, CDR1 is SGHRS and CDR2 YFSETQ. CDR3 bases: TGCGCCAGCAGCCCCGGGACTAGCGGGGTAGGGGAGCAGTTCTTC. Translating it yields CASSPGTSGVGEQFF.

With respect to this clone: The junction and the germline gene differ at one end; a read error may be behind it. The CDR3 DNA follows: TGTGCCAGCAGTGTTTCACGCCAAACCAGGTTC. It encodes CASSVSRQTRF. J is TRBJ2-7 and V is TRBV2; D is unclear. The CDR3 is made up of 11 amino acids. CDR1 SNHLY and CDR2 FYNNEI come from the germline V gene. Full variable domain (missing parts from reference TRBV2 and TRBJ2-7): EPEVTQTPSHQVTQMGQEVILRCVPISNHLYFYWYRQILGQKVEFLVSFYNNEISEKSEIFDDQFSVERPDGSNFTLKIRSTKLEDSAMYFCASSVSRQTRFGPGTRLTVT.

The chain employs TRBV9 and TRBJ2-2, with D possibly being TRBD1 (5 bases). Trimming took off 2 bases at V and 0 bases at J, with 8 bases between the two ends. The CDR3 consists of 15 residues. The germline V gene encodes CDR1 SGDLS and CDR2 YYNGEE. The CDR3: CASSVGQPNTGELFF. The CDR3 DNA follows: TGTGCCAGCAGCGTGGGGCAGCCGAACACCGGGGAGCTGTTTTTT.

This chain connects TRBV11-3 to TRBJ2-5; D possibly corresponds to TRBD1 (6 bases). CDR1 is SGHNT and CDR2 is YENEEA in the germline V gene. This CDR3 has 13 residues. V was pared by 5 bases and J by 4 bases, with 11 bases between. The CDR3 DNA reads TGTGCCAGCAGCGGGACACAGGGAGAGACCCAGTACTTC. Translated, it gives CASSGTQGETQYF.

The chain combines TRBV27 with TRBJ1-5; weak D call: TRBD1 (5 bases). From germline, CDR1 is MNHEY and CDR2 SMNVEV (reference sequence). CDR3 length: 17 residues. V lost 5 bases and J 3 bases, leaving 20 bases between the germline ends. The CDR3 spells CASSPSRGLTFNQPQHF. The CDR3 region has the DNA TGTGCCAGCAGTCCTTCTAGGGGCTTAACCTTCAATCAGCCCCAGCATTTT.

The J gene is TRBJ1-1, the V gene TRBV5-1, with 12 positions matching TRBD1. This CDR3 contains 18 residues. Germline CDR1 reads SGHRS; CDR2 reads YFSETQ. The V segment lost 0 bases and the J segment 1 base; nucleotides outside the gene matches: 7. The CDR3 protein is CASSLGAGTGGANTEAFF. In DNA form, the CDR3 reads TGCGCCAGCAGCTTGGGGGCCGGGACAGGGGGCGCGAACACTGAAGCTTTCTTT.

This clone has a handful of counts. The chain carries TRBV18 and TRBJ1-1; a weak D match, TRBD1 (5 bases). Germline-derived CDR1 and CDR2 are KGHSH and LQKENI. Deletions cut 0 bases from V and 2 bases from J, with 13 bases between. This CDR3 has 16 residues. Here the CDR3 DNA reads TGTGCCAGCTCACCACCGTCGGGGGATTTAAACACTGAAGCTTTCTTT. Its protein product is CASSPPSGDLNTEAFF.

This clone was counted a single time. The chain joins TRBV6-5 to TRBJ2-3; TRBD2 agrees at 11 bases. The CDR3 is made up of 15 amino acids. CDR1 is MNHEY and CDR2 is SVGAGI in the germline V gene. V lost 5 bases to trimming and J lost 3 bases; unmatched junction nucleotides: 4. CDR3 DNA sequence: TGTGCCAGCAGTGGTAGCGGGGGGGCAACAGATACGCAGTATTTT. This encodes CASSGSGGATDTQYF.

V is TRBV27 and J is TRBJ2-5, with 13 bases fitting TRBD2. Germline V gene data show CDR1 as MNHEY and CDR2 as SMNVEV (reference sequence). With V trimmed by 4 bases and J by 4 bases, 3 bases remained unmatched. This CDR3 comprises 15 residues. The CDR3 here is CASSSGLAGPETQYF. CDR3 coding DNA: TGTGCCAGCAGTTCGGGACTAGCGGGGCCAGAGACCCAGTACTTC.

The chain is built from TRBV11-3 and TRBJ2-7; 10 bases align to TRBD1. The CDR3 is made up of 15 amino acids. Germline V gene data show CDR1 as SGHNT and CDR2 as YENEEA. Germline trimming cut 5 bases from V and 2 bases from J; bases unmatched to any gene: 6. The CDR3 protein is CASSPGTGAAYEQYF. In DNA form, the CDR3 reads TGTGCCAGCAGCCCCGGGACAGGGGCAGCCTACGAGCAGTACTTC. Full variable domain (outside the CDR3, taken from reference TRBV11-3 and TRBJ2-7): EAGVVQSPRYKIIEKKQPVAFWCNPISGHNTLYWYLQNLGQGPELLIRYENEEAVDDSQLPKDRFSAERLKGVDSTLKIQPAELGDSAVYLCASSPGTGAAYEQYFGPGTRLTVT.

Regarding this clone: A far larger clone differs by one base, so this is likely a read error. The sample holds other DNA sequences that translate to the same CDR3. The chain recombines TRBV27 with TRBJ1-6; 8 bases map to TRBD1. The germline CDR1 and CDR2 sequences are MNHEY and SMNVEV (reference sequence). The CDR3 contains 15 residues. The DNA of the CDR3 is TGTGCCAGCAGATCAGGGGGCTCCTATAATTCACCGCTCCACTTT. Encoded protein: CASRSGGSYNSPLHF.

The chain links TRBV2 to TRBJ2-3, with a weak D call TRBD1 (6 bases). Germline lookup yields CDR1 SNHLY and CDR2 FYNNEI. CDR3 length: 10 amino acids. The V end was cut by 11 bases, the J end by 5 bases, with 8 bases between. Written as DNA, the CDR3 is TGTGCCTTCAGGGGAGATACGCAGTATTTT. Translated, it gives CAFRGDTQYF.

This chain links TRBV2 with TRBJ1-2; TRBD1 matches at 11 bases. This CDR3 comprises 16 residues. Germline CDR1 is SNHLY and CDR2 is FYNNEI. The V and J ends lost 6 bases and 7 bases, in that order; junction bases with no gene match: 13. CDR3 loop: CASRTDRGRLVGGYTF. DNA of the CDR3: TGTGCCAGCAGAACGGACAGGGGGCGCCTTGTTGGTGGCTACACCTTC.

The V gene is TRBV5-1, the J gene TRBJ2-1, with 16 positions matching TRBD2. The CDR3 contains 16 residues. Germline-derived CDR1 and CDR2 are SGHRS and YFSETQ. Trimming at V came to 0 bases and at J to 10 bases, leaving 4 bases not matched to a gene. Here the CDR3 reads CASSLDPGLAGGEQFF. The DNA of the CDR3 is TGCGCCAGCAGCTTGGATCCGGGACTAGCGGGGGGGGAGCAGTTCTTC.

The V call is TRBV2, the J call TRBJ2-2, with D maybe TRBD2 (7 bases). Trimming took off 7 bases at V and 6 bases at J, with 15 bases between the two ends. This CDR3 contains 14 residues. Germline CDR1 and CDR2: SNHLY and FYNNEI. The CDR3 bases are TGTGCCAGCACCCCAGAGGGGGGGGCCGGGGAGCTGTTTTTT. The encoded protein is CASTPEGGAGELFF.

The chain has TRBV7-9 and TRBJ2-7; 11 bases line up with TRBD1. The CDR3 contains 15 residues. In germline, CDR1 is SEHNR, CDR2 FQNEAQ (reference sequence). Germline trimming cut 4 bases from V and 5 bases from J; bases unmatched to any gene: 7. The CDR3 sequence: CASSSRDRGMDEQYF. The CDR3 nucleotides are TGTGCCAGCAGCTCCCGGGACAGGGGGATGGACGAGCAGTACTTC.

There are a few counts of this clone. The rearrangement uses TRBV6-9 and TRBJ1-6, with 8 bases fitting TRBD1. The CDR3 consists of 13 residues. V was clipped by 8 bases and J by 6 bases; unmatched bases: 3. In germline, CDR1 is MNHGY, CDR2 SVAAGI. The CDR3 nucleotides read TGTGCCAGCCCTACAGGGGGTAATTCACCCCTCCACTTT. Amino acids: CASPTGGNSPLHF.